Described below is a single T cell receptor beta chain sequence and its context. The CDR3 consists of 12 residues. Germline CDR1 reads SGHTA; CDR2 reads FQGNSA. V lost 5 bases and J lost 8; bases outside the gene matches: 3. These data belong to a study of blood T cell repertoires in COVID-19. Libraries were prepared by immunoSEQ multiplex PCR; TCRdb keeps only in-frame clonotypes and omits some of them. The table shows 150,000 to 200,000 clones, with about 90% occurring only once. The J gene is TRBJ1-2, the V gene TRBV7-2; the match to TRBD1 covers 9 bases. The TCR sequence derives from a woman aged 55-69 years with COVID-19, enrolled during active disease. The sample consisted of peripheral blood. This CDR3 reads CASSRTGDGYTF. CDR3 bases: TGTGCCAGCAGCAGGACAGGGGACGGCTACACCTTC.